This T cell receptor beta chain is from a study of T cells in Graves' hyperthyroidism and ophthalmopathy. This clonotype was detected ten times or more. The antigen is not known. Study results and limitations: Stable hyperthyroidism was separated from ophthalmopathy by a model based on 13 V-J features. Ophthalmopathy onset followed model prediction by a median around 6.9 months. Blood shared most expanded thyroid clonotypes above 0.001.

Per the germline V gene, CDR1 is DFQATT and CDR2 is SNEGSKA (reference sequence). Trimming removed 5 bases from V and 5 bases from J, with 13 bases in between. CDR3 size: 12 residues. Used for diagnoses were clinical symptoms, serum thyroxine and TRAb, thyroid ultrasound and orbital computed tomography. RNA transcripts provided the source from which TCR beta CDR3 regions were amplified. The TCR CDR3 first-round RT-PCR relied on the HTBI primer set. TCRdb reprocessed the multiplex PCR reads via MiXCR and lists one record per CDR3 protein. The table records 600,000 to 800,000 distinct CDR3 sequences, about a third of them present only once.

The sequenced material came from blood. The rearrangement uses TRBV20-1 and TRBJ2-7, with D perhaps TRBD1 (5 bases). This clonotype originated in a woman in her thirties or forties with Graves' hyperthyroidism. The CDR3 bases are TGCAGTGCTCACTCCCAGGGAAACGAGCAGTACTTC. Protein sequence: CSAHSQGNEQYF.